These 15 T cell receptor beta chains came from one sample sequenced in a study of T cells in narcolepsy (dated by TCRdb to 2016 to 2018). The method was the immunoSEQ multiplex PCR assay. As stored in TCRdb, this immuneACCESS dataset retains in-frame rearrangements with V and J assigned. A fraction of the clones does not appear; measured against another copy, unresolved V genes explain less than half of the discrepancy, and the remainder lacks a known reason. Present in this sample are 25,000 to 30,000 clones, over 75% of which were seen just once. The ten largest clones represent over 0.9% of the sample. The sequencing input was CD45RA- memory CD4+ T cells from PBMCs. The cell subset or site label on this specimen signifies: memory T cells sorted ex vivo from peripheral blood. These receptors were obtained from a human donor with narcolepsy.

The J gene is TRBJ1-6, the V gene TRBV10-3; 7 positions match TRBD1. V shed 0 bases and J 9 bases; nucleotides not matched to a gene: 5. Germline V CDR1 and CDR2: ENHRY, SYGVKD. The CDR3 totals 15 residues. CDR3 in amino acids: CAISESGAGGSPLHF. Here the CDR3 DNA reads TGTGCCATCAGTGAGTCTGGGGCAGGGGGTTCACCCCTCCACTTT.

The rearrangement uses TRBV5-1 and TRBJ1-1; the match to TRBD1 covers 7 bases. Germline loops: CDR1 SGHRS, CDR2 YFSETQ. After removal of 0 bases from V and 2 bases from J, the junction contained 4 bases not matched to a gene. This CDR3 is 15 amino acids long. CDR3 sequence (DNA): TGCGCCAGCAGCTTGGGTCTAGGGGGCAACACTGAAGCTTTCTTT. Protein: CASSLGLGGNTEAFF.

V usage is TRBV7-2 and J usage is TRBJ2-2, with 9 bases that match TRBD2. Germline lookup yields CDR1 SGHTA and CDR2 FQGNSA. V lost 7 bases, J lost 7 bases, and 13 bases stayed unmatched. The CDR3 extends over 16 amino acids. The CDR3, as DNA: TGTGCCAGCACCCCCGTCCGAGCGGGGGGTCACGGGGAGCTGTTTTTT. This encodes CASTPVRAGGHGELFF.

V is TRBV19 and J is TRBJ1-1; TRBD1 is a possible D gene (5 bases). This CDR3 has 14 residues. Germline assignment: CDR1 LNHDA and CDR2 SQIVND (reference sequence). V dropped 7 bases and J dropped 1 base, with 13 bases sitting between them. DNA for the CDR3: TGTGCCAGTACCTTTCGGGGGGGGAACACTGAAGCTTTCTTT. Its translation is CASTFRGGNTEAFF.

The genes are TRBV7-8 and TRBJ1-1, with D possibly being TRBD1 (5 bases). CDR3 length: 15 residues. The ends were cut back, 6 bases at V and 1 base at J, with 15 bases in the middle. Germline CDR1 is SGHVS and CDR2 is FQNEAQ. The CDR3 bases are TGTGCCAGCAGACCAGCGACAGACCCGAACACTGAAGCTTTCTTT. As protein: CASRPATDPNTEAFF.

V is TRBV18 and J is TRBJ2-5, with a possible D match to TRBD2 (5 bases). The length of the CDR3 is 14 residues. Trimming took 3 bases from V and 3 from J, leaving 11 bases between them. Germline CDR1 is KGHSH and CDR2 is LQKENI. CDR3 DNA sequence: TGTGCCAGCTCACCTCCCGGGGTAGAAGAGACCCAGTACTTC. Translating gives CASSPPGVEETQYF.

The chain joins TRBV6-1 to TRBJ2-2; D may be TRBD2 (5 bases). V was clipped by 7 bases and J by 0 bases, with 9 bases between them. Per the germline V gene, CDR1 is MNHNS and CDR2 is SASEGT. CDR3 size: 14 residues. In DNA, the CDR3 is TGTGCCAGCAACGAGGGTACGAACACCGGGGAGCTGTTTTTT. As protein: CASNEGTNTGELFF.

The rearrangement joins TRBV11-3 to TRBJ2-7; TRBD1 aligns across 11 bases. The germline gives CDR1 SGHNT, CDR2 YENEEA. This CDR3 region has 15 residues. The J segment lost 4 bases and the V segment lost 4 bases, leaving 6 bases of the junction unmatched. The CDR3: CASSSWTGGGYEQYF. The DNA of the CDR3 is TGTGCCAGCAGCTCATGGACAGGGGGCGGATACGAGCAGTACTTC.

The chain carries TRBV19 and TRBJ2-2, with D perhaps matching TRBD1 (6 bases). V was cut by 7 bases and J by 1 base, with 10 bases left in between. The CDR3 has 14 amino acids. Germline CDR1 LNHDA, CDR2 SQIVND (reference sequence). CDR3 DNA sequence: TGTGCCAGTACCCCGGGACAGAACACCGGGGAGCTGTTTTTT. It is translated as CASTPGQNTGELFF.

This rearrangement joins TRBV28 to TRBJ1-2; TRBD1 might be the D (6 bases). Trimming took 7 bases from V and 8 from J, leaving 14 bases between them. CDR1 and CDR2 from the germline V gene are MDHEN and SYDVKM. The CDR3 length is 12 residues. CDR3 residues: CASNWGRQGYTF. For the CDR3, the DNA is TGTGCCAGCAATTGGGGGCGGCAAGGCTACACCTTC.

The chain joins TRBV18 to TRBJ2-2; TRBD1 aligns across 7 bases. The length of the CDR3 is 16 residues. V gave up 0 bases and J gave up 0 bases; unmatched junction bases: 1. Germline CDR1 is KGHSH and CDR2 is LQKENI. Here the CDR3 reads CASSPPGTANTGELFF. CDR3 nucleotides: TGTGCCAGCTCACCACCTGGGACAGCGAACACCGGGGAGCTGTTTTTT.

CDR3 sequence: CASSSSAGGTEAFF. The CDR3 bases are TGTGCCAGCAGCTCCTCGGCGGGAGGCACTGAAGCTTTCTTT. The V gene is TRBV11-2, the J gene TRBJ1-1, with D hard to call. Germline CDR1 and CDR2: SGHAT and FQNNGV. Deletions cut 4 bases from V and 4 bases from J, with 13 bases between. The CDR3 loop spans 14 amino acids.

As concerns this clone: Within the sample, other DNA sequences also encode this same CDR3. V is TRBV12-5 and J is TRBJ1-3, with D maybe TRBD1 (5 bases). This CDR3 comprises 15 residues. Germline V gives CDR1 LGHNT, CDR2 FRNRAP. Between the trimmed V and J ends, which lost 3 bases and 0 bases, there was a span of 9 bases. CDR3 sequence (DNA): TGTGCTAGTGGTTTAGGACACCGCTCTGGAAACACCATATATTTT. Translation: CASGLGHRSGNTIYF.

CDR3 coding DNA: TGTGCCAGTGAATCTAGCGGGGGATACACCGGGGAGCTGTTTTTT. Encoded protein: CASESSGGYTGELFF. The rearrangement links TRBV11-3 to TRBJ2-2, with 10 bases fitting TRBD2. CDR1 is SGHNT and CDR2 is YENEEA in the germline V gene. V lost 9 bases, J lost 3 bases, and 7 bases stayed unmatched. CDR3 length: 15 residues.

V gene TRBV5-4 combines with J gene TRBJ2-3, with 8 nucleotides matching TRBD2. Unmatched junction bases numbered 15, after V lost 4 bases and J lost 2 bases. The CDR3 has 18 residues. Germline lookup yields CDR1 SGHNT and CDR2 YYREEE (reference sequence). CDR3 nucleotide sequence: TGTGCCAGCAGCCGGCGGCGGGGGGCAACCGCGGACACAGATACGCAGTATTTT. Residues: CASSRRRGATADTDTQYF. The variable domain in full, completed from reference TRBV5-4 and TRBJ2-3, reads ETGVTQSPTHLIKTRGQQVTLRCSSQSGHNTVSWYQQALGQGPQFIFQYYREEENGRGNFPPRFSGLQFPNYSSELNVNALELDDSALYLCASSRRRGATADTDTQYFGPGTRLTVL.